One sample yielded the 23 T cell receptor beta chains listed below, sequenced in a study of cytomegalovirus exposure and HLA in healthy donors. Using immunoSEQ multiplex PCR, the repertoire was profiled, and TCRdb retains in-frame clones only, with some absent. The table has 140,000 to 150,000 clones, roughly 93% seen once. Material for sequencing was PBMCs. These receptors were obtained from a man aged 18-30 years in good health and CMV-seropositive.

This chain joins TRBV19 and TRBJ2-1; 8 bases map to TRBD2. With 3 bases clipped from V and 5 bases from J, the junction kept 9 bases outside the gene matches. Germline CDR1 LNHDA, CDR2 SQIVND (reference sequence). This CDR3 is built from 16 residues. The DNA of the CDR3 is TGTGCCAGTAGTATGGGGCTAGCGGGCAGCAACAATGAGCAGTTCTTC. Protein product: CASSMGLAGSNNEQFF.

This sequence joins TRBV5-8 and TRBJ2-2; 7 nucleotides agree with TRBD1. The CDR3 runs 15 residues. CDR1 is SGHTS, CDR2 YDEGEE, per germline. J gave up 0 bases and V 4 bases, and 3 bases lay outside the gene matches. The CDR3 spells CASSPGTANTGELFF. In nucleotides, the CDR3 is TGTGCCAGCAGCCCCGGGACAGCGAACACCGGGGAGCTGTTTTTT.

V is TRBV11-2 and J is TRBJ2-3; D is ambiguous. In germline, CDR1 is SGHAT, CDR2 FQNNGV. V gave up 5 bases and J gave up 0 bases, with 18 bases separating them. CDR3 length equals 17 residues. CDR3 DNA: TGTGCCAGCAGCACAACACCAGGTGAATCTAGCACAGATACGCAGTATTTT. It codes for CASSTTPGESSTDTQYF.

This clone appeared a single time. The V gene is TRBV27, the J gene TRBJ1-4, with D perhaps matching TRBD1 (6 bases). Deletions cut 6 bases from V and 2 bases from J, with 19 bases between. Germline CDR1 is MNHEY and CDR2 is SMNVEV (reference sequence). The CDR3 runs 17 residues. This chain's CDR3 is CASRPLDRSLTNEKLFF. Here the CDR3 DNA reads TGTGCCAGCAGACCATTGGACAGATCCCTTACTAATGAAAAACTGTTTTTT.

V and J are TRBV27 and TRBJ1-1, with unresolved D. With 6 bases removed from V and 1 base from J, the gap between germline ends came to 6 bases. The germline V gene has CDR1 MNHEY and CDR2 SMNVEV (reference sequence). This CDR3 contains 12 residues. This CDR3 reads CASSRGNTEAFF. DNA of the CDR3: TGTGCCAGCAGCCGGGGGAACACTGAAGCTTTCTTT.

CDR3 residues: CASSQDRAGSDTQYF. The CDR3 coding sequence is TGCGCCAGCAGCCAAGATCGGGCAGGGTCAGATACGCAGTATTTT. The rearrangement links TRBV4-1 to TRBJ2-3; D is possibly TRBD1 (5 bases). V shed 0 bases and J shed 4 bases, with 11 bases lying between them. Per germline, CDR1 MGHRA and CDR2 YSYEKL. The CDR3 runs to 15 residues.

The chain joins TRBV18 to TRBJ2-1; D ambiguous. The CDR3 runs 15 residues. The V and J ends lost 3 bases and 6 bases respectively, with 15 bases between them. CDR1 KGHSH and CDR2 LQKENI come from the germline V gene. Written as DNA, the CDR3 is TGTGCCAGCTCACCCCGGGTCACGGTGAGCAATGAGCAGTTCTTC. Translation: CASSPRVTVSNEQFF.

This chain links TRBV4-1 with TRBJ2-1; 8 nucleotides line up with TRBD2. Germline trimming cut 0 bases from V and 9 bases from J; bases unmatched to any gene: 10. The CDR3 length is 16 residues. Germline V gene lookup returns CDR1 MGHRA and CDR2 YSYEKL. The CDR3 is CASSQEPGRANGEQFF. For the CDR3, the DNA is TGCGCCAGCAGCCAAGAGCCCGGGAGGGCCAACGGTGAGCAGTTCTTC.

The rearrangement links TRBV14 to TRBJ1-1; 8 bases are shared with TRBD1. This CDR3 has 13 amino acids. V dropped 3 bases and J dropped 6; count of bases not matched to a gene: 3. Per germline, CDR1 SGHDN and CDR2 FVKESK. The CDR3: CASSHDRGSEAFF. DNA for the CDR3: TGTGCCAGCAGCCACGACAGGGGCTCTGAAGCTTTCTTT.

The rearrangement uses TRBV5-1 and TRBJ1-1; possible D gene TRBD1, 6 bases. The CDR3 is 14 residues long. V was cut by 0 bases and J by 0 bases, with 6 bases left in between. The germline CDR1 and CDR2 sequences are SGHRS and YFSETQ. The CDR3 nucleotides read TGCGCCAGCAGCTTGGGGACAGTGAACACTGAAGCTTTCTTT. The encoded protein is CASSLGTVNTEAFF.

The chain recombines TRBV27 with TRBJ2-3; D may be TRBD2 (5 bases). In germline, CDR1 is MNHEY, CDR2 SMNVEV (reference sequence). The germline V and J ends were trimmed by 5 bases and 2 bases, with 8 bases remaining between them. This CDR3 comprises 13 residues. In nucleotides, the CDR3 is TGTGCCAGCAGTCCGAGGGCCACAGATACGCAGTATTTT. As protein: CASSPRATDTQYF.

The chain uses TRBV5-4 and TRBJ2-5, with TRBD2 as a possible D gene (6 bases). Germline-derived CDR1 and CDR2 are SGHNT and YYREEE (reference sequence). The V gene lost 4 bases and the J gene lost 3 bases, with 10 bases spanning the gap. The CDR3 extends over 13 amino acids. CDR3 protein: CASSTPGEETQYF. The CDR3 nucleotides are TGTGCCAGCAGCACACCGGGAGAAGAGACCCAGTACTTC.

The V call is TRBV7-8, the J call TRBJ2-7; TRBD1 might be the D (6 bases). Trimming took off 5 bases at V and 2 bases at J, with 13 bases between the two ends. The germline gives CDR1 SGHVS, CDR2 FQNEAQ. This CDR3 spans 14 amino acids. The CDR3 DNA sequence: TGTGCCAGCAGCATACAGGGATATACCTACGAGCAGTACTTC. Translating it yields CASSIQGYTYEQYF.

This clone was counted only a few times. This chain links TRBV4-2 with TRBJ2-1; TRBD2 matches at 11 bases. CDR1 is LGHNA and CDR2 is YNFKEQ in the germline V gene. The CDR3 sequence is 18 residues long. Unmatched junction bases numbered 10, after V lost 1 base and J lost 5 bases. The CDR3 coding sequence is TGTGCCAGCAGCCAAGTGGGGGGGACTAGCGGAGTGGACAATGAGCAGTTCTTC. The encoded protein is CASSQVGGTSGVDNEQFF.

The V and J genes are TRBV27 and TRBJ2-5; 9 bases are a match to TRBD2. The junction had 13 bases not matched to a gene; V was cut back by 3 bases and J by 5 bases. CDR1 is MNHEY and CDR2 is SMNVEV in the germline V gene (reference sequence). The CDR3 contains 17 residues. CDR3 amino acids: CASSFARGAGGAETQYF. The DNA of the CDR3 is TGTGCCAGCAGTTTTGCCCGGGGCGCGGGAGGGGCGGAGACCCAGTACTTC.

This chain uses TRBV27 with TRBJ2-1, with D possibly TRBD1 on 5 matching bases. Germline loops: CDR1 MNHEY, CDR2 SMNVEV (reference sequence). V was clipped by 5 bases and J by 6 bases, with 14 bases between them. The length of the CDR3 is 14 residues. This CDR3 is CASSKNGQINEQFF. The CDR3 bases are TGTGCCAGCAGTAAAAACGGACAAATCAATGAGCAGTTCTTC.

The rearrangement links TRBV5-1 to TRBJ1-5; D may be TRBD1 (6 bases). This CDR3 is built from 16 residues. From germline, CDR1 is SGHRS and CDR2 YFSETQ. Trimming pared 0 bases from V and 0 bases from J, leaving 10 bases between. CDR3 residues: CASSLEGENSNQPQHF. In nucleotides, the CDR3 is TGCGCCAGCAGCTTGGAGGGGGAAAATAGCAATCAGCCCCAGCATTTT.

J is TRBJ1-6 and V is TRBV6-6, with 12 bases identical to TRBD1. The V gene's germline CDR1 is MNHNY and CDR2 SVGAGI (reference sequence). This CDR3 comprises 15 residues. J was trimmed by 5 bases and V by 6 bases; bases with no gene match: 2. The chain's CDR3 is CASSRDRGHNSPLHF. The CDR3 nucleotides are TGTGCCAGCAGCCGGGACAGGGGGCATAATTCACCCCTCCACTTT.

V usage is TRBV2 and J usage is TRBJ2-7; D is uncertain. CDR1 and CDR2 (germline): SNHLY, FYNNEI. The CDR3 extends over 15 amino acids. Trimming pared 2 bases from V and 2 bases from J, leaving 13 bases between. The chain's CDR3 is CASSESRNRAYEQYF. The CDR3 region has the DNA TGTGCCAGCAGTGAAAGTCGGAACAGAGCCTACGAGCAGTACTTC.

The V and J genes are TRBV11-2 and TRBJ2-7; no clear D. CDR1 is SGHAT, CDR2 FQNNGV, per germline. The CDR3 contains 15 residues. V was pared by 7 bases and J by 1 base, with 17 bases between. The CDR3 sequence is CASTKTNAFSYEQYF. CDR3 bases: TGTGCCAGCACGAAAACTAACGCGTTTTCCTACGAGCAGTACTTC. Looking up the rest from reference TRBV11-2 and TRBJ2-7 gives the full variable domain: EAGVAQSPRYKIIEKRQSVAFWCNPISGHATLYWYQQILGQGPKLLIQFQNNGVVDDSQLPKDRFSAERLKGVDSTLKIQPAKLEDSAVYLCASTKTNAFSYEQYFGPGTRLTVT.

As for this clone: Germline and junction disagree at one end, which may indicate a read error. The chain links TRBV27 to TRBJ1-5; 7 bases agree with TRBD1. The germline V gene encodes CDR1 MNHEY and CDR2 SMNVEV (reference sequence). The CDR3 contains 17 residues. The CDR3 here is CASSLSLNRGYNQPQHF. The CDR3 DNA sequence: TGTGCCAGCAGTCTATCCCTGAACAGGGGTTACAATCAGCCCCAGCATTTT.

This rearrangement joins TRBV30 to TRBJ2-2; D call uncertain. CDR1 is GTSNPN and CDR2 is SVGIG in the germline V gene (reference sequence). The CDR3 loop spans 13 amino acids. V was trimmed by 0 bases and J by 2 bases, leaving 4 bases between them. The chain's CDR3 is CAWSVTNTGELFF. DNA of the CDR3: TGTGCCTGGAGTGTAACTAACACCGGGGAGCTGTTTTTT.

The chain recombines TRBV10-3 with TRBJ2-5, with 11 bases lining up with TRBD2. Germline CDR1 ENHRY, CDR2 SYGVKD. J lost 1 base, V lost 10 bases, and 2 bases had no gene match. The CDR3 length is 13 residues. The CDR3 DNA reads as TGTGCCACCGGGACTAGCGGCCAAGAGACCCAGTACTTC. It translates to CATGTSGQETQYF.